This T cell receptor (beta chain) is from a study of beta chain features in type 1 diabetes. Findings and caveats of the study: Sequencing from cDNA could over-represent high-TCR-expressing cells. All four CD4+ subsets of Type 1 diabetes patients contained TCRB CDR3s that were moderately but significantly shorter.

CDR1 is MGHRA, CDR2 YSYEKL, per germline. The CDR3 has 11 amino acids. This clone turned up a few times. Its antigen is not identified. The junction departs from the called germline gene at one end, perhaps through a read error. Expressed TCRB transcripts were sequenced because the isolated RNA had all been reverse transcribed beforehand. TCRdb keeps only in-frame clones here, not all; method: immunoSEQ multiplex PCR. There are 600,000 to 700,000 clones in the sample; roughly 13% occur only once, and 0.02% to 0.025% lies in the top ten. The TCR originated in a young man with type 1 diabetes. The sequencing input was naive CD4+ T cells from blood. The rearrangement links TRBV4-1 to TRBJ2-3; D unresolved. The CDR3 region has the DNA TGCGCCAGCAGCCAATACTCATATCCTCTTTTT. It encodes CASSQYSYPLF.